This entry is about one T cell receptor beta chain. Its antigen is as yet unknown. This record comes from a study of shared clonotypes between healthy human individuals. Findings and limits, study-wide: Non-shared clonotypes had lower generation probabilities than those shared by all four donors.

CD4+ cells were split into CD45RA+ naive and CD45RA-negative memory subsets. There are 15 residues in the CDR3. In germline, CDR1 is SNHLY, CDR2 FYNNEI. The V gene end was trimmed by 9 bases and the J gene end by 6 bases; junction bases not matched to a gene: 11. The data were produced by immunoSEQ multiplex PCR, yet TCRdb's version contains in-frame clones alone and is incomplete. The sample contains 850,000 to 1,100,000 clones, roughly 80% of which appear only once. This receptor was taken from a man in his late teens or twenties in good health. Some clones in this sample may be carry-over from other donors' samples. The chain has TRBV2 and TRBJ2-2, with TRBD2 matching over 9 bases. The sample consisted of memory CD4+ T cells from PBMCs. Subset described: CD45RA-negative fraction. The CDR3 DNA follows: TGTGCCAGTGAGATGGGACTAGCAGGAGCCGGGGAGCTGTTTTTT. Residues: CASEMGLAGAGELFF.